This T cell receptor beta chain originates from a study of patients and donors after allogeneic stem cell transplantation. V lost 7 bases and J 2 bases, leaving 15 bases between the germline ends. This CDR3 has 15 amino acids. Germline V gene lookup returns CDR1 MNHEY and CDR2 SVGEGT. TCRdb reprocessed the RT-PCR reads via MiXCR and lists one record per CDR3 protein. The table includes roughly 180,000 distinct CDR3 sequences, 41% detected once. The chain carries TRBV6-2 or TRBV6-3 and TRBJ1-3, with D possibly being TRBD1 (5 bases). This sequence was found in a human donor who was either an allogeneic HSCT recipient or a stem cell or donor lymphocyte infusion donor (not recorded which). It is not recorded whose cells these are; they may come from a transplant donor. The specimen was blood, either unsorted or a sorted T cell fraction (not recorded which). CDR3 in amino acids: CASIPAGEPGNTIYF. Written as DNA, the CDR3 is TGTGCCAGCATCCCGGCGGGGGAGCCTGGAAACACCATATATTTT.